This T cell receptor (beta chain) was sequenced for a study of blood T cell repertoires in COVID-19 (dated by TCRdb to the early 2020s). Regarding the study in general: The collaborator samples originated in the United States, Italy and Spain and spanned the acute and convalescent phases of COVID-19. The material from the prospective study consisted of cDNA or gDNA derived from T cells, B-cell-depleted T cells, or PBMCs. Subjects who had been exposed to COVID-19, were actively infected with it, or had recovered from it provided the deeply sampled blood TCRbeta repertoires that made up the dataset. The repertoires were released in a freely available public database intended as a resource for research on the immune response to SARS-CoV-2. Samples came from the ongoing ImmuneRACE study (first 160 participants) plus 1,254 subjects from 6 global collaborators. Nearly every sample came with metadata listing a de-identified subject ID, COVID-19 status, age in years and sex. HLA class I and class II types, where available, came from metadata supplied by the sample provider rather than from assay-based typing.

The germline V gene (reference sequence) supplies CDR1 LGHDT and CDR2 YNNKEL. The CDR3 runs 14 amino acids, cysteine and phenylalanine included. The entry retains the CDR3 DNA only, 42 bases that are in frame from base 1. V loses 5 bases, J loses 2 bases, and the germline ends lie 10 bases apart. The paper as a whole reports these results and caveats: The quantity of clinical and demographic metadata differed by source and by participant and was supplied without curation.

Whole blood was collected in K2EDTA tubes by collaborating institutions according to the institutions' own protocols. For TCRbeta analysis, collaborators shipped samples in one of three forms: frozen whole blood, isolated PBMCs, or DNA extracted from either of those sample types. The immunoSEQ Assay, a bias-controlled multiplex PCR, was used to amplify TCRbeta CDR3 regions from genomic DNA. In the paper's pipeline: Within the assay, amplification of reference gene primers was used to estimate how many nucleated cells each sample contained. To quantify the absolute abundance of each unique TCRbeta CDR3 rearrangement, sequence reads were collapsed and filtered. Productive Simpson clonality was computed per sample as the square root of Simpson's diversity index over productive rearrangements. This immuneACCESS table, as held by TCRdb, lists in-frame sequences with V and J called but not all clones. Of the missing ones, under half trace to an unresolved V gene in checked studies; the others have no known cause. The DNA was the basis for D and trimming; V, J and clone size are from that table. The sample table records approximately 140,000 clones; roughly 85% of these occur just once. The top ten hold around 3.5% of the sample.

Turning to this clone: Its antigen is currently not known. No much larger clone exists at a distance of one base, and base qualities are not known.

This sequence was found in a man aged 70 or older with acute or convalescent COVID-19. The sample was peripheral blood. This chain joins TRBV3-1 (or the pseudogene TRBV3-2) to TRBJ1-3; the D gene is perhaps TRBD1, from 6 matching bases. The DNA sequence is as follows: TGTGCCAGCAGCGAACAGGGCCCTGGAAACACCATATATTTT. This is translated as CASSEQGPGNTIYF.